The 27 T cell receptor beta chains below all came from one sample that was sequenced in a study of cytomegalovirus exposure and HLA in healthy donors. PCR employed 60 Vbeta and 13 Jbeta primers. Sequencing was performed with immunoSEQ multiplex PCR; in TCRdb, only in-frame clones are kept and a portion is missing. The table records 99,000 or so clones, roughly 13% of them present only once. Sequencing was carried out using PBMCs. All receptors come from a man aged 40-50 years in good health and CMV-seropositive.

This clone was found a few times. This rearrangement joins TRBV27 to TRBJ2-7, with 9 bases lining up with TRBD1. The V segment lost 6 bases and the J segment 1 base; nucleotides outside the gene matches: 7. The CDR3 loop spans 15 amino acids. CDR1 and CDR2 from the germline V gene are MNHEY and SMNVEV (reference sequence). The CDR3 DNA sequence: TGTGCCAGCAGCCTGGGACAGGGTATTTCCTACGAGCAGTACTTC. Protein: CASSLGQGISYEQYF.

The genes are TRBV7-9 and TRBJ2-3, with 11 bases that match TRBD2. The V segment lost 5 bases and the J segment 1 base; nucleotides outside the gene matches: 2. Looked up from germline, CDR1 is SEHNR and CDR2 is FQNEAQ (reference sequence). CDR3 length equals 15 residues. CDR3 coding DNA: TGTGCCAGCAGCGAACTAGCGGGAGGCACAGATACGCAGTATTTT. Its protein product is CASSELAGGTDTQYF.

The chain is built from TRBV10-3 and TRBJ1-1; D perhaps matches TRBD1 (5 bases). Trimming removed 4 bases from V and 4 bases from J, with 16 bases in between. The CDR3 is 15 residues long. Germline V gene sequence: CDR1 ENHRY, CDR2 SYGVKD. The CDR3: CAISGEGRVGTEAFF. The CDR3 DNA follows: TGTGCCATCAGTGGGGAGGGCAGGGTCGGCACTGAAGCTTTCTTT.

The rearrangement uses TRBV19 and TRBJ1-2; no definite D call. The CDR3 totals 14 residues. Germline V gives CDR1 LNHDA, CDR2 SQIVND (reference sequence). The V end lost 5 bases, the J end lost 2 bases, and 12 bases lay between the germline ends. In nucleotides, the CDR3 is TGTGCCAGTAGTCTCCAGGCAGCCAACTATGGCTACACCTTC. This codes for CASSLQAANYGYTF. The variable domain in full, with the rest retrieved from reference TRBV19 and TRBJ1-2, is DGGITQSPKYLFRKEGQNVTLSCEQNLNHDAMYWYRQDPGQGLRLIYYSQIVNDFQKGDIAEGYSVSREKKESFPLTVTSAQKNPTAFYLCASSLQAANYGYTFGSGTRLTVV.

This clone was counted a few times. The chain employs TRBV7-8 and TRBJ2-7; D may be TRBD2 (6 bases). Germline CDR1 and CDR2: SGHVS and FQNEAQ. V was trimmed by 1 base and J by 1 base, leaving 11 bases between them. The CDR3 spans 15 residues. The CDR3 region is CASSLVGLTSYEQYF. For the CDR3, the DNA is TGTGCCAGCAGCTTAGTGGGACTCACATCCTACGAGCAGTACTTC.

The chain uses TRBV7-9 and TRBJ1-1; D unclear. Trimming stripped 3 bases from V and 5 bases from J, with 10 bases between. The germline gives CDR1 SEHNR, CDR2 FQNEAQ (reference sequence). This CDR3 is built from 13 residues. CDR3 sequence reads: CASSFITGTEAFF. In nucleotides, the CDR3 is TGTGCCAGCAGCTTCATTACGGGGACTGAAGCTTTCTTT.

This clone was picked up a small number of times. The chain couples TRBV2 to TRBJ1-1; no clear D gene. This CDR3 contains 12 residues. Per the germline V gene, CDR1 is SNHLY and CDR2 is FYNNEI. V lost 8 bases, J lost 2 bases, and 9 bases lay in between. The CDR3: CASQDSNTEAFF. DNA for the CDR3: TGTGCCAGCCAGGATAGTAACACTGAAGCTTTCTTT.

The chain employs TRBV15 and TRBJ1-1; D is unresolved. The CDR3 contains 14 residues. Looked up from germline, CDR1 is LNHNV and CDR2 is YYDKDF (reference sequence). Between the trimmed V and J ends, which lost 5 bases and 4 bases, there was a span of 14 bases. Here the CDR3 DNA reads TGTGCCACCAGCTCTTATGCCGGGGTCACTGAAGCTTTCTTT. Translating gives CATSSYAGVTEAFF.

The chain combines TRBV21-1 with TRBJ1-1. TRBV21-1 is described as a pseudogene. The CDR3 is 15 residues long. The CDR3 loop is CASSKERGANTEAFF. Written as DNA, the CDR3 is TGTGCCAGCAGCAAAGAGCGGGGGGCGAACACTGAAGCTTTCTTT.

This clone was seen a few times. The chain has TRBV27 and TRBJ1-1; possible D gene TRBD1, 6 bases. Germline V gene data show CDR1 as MNHEY and CDR2 as SMNVEV (reference sequence). The V gene lost 0 bases and the J gene lost 6 bases, with 14 bases spanning the gap. CDR3 size: 15 residues. The CDR3 here is CASSLSSGHHPEAFF. CDR3 nucleotide sequence: TGTGCCAGCAGTTTATCTTCGGGACATCATCCTGAAGCTTTCTTT.

The chain combines TRBV27 with TRBJ2-1, with TRBD1 matching 8 bases. The CDR3 loop spans 14 amino acids. Germline V gene lookup returns CDR1 MNHEY and CDR2 SMNVEV (reference sequence). The V gene end was trimmed by 3 bases and the J gene end by 7 bases; junction bases not matched to a gene: 5. The CDR3 loop is CASSLQGAGNEQFF. CDR3 sequence (DNA): TGTGCCAGCAGTTTGCAGGGGGCAGGGAATGAGCAGTTCTTC.

The chain is built from TRBV6-1 and TRBJ2-5; 13 bases line up with TRBD2. The germline CDR1 and CDR2 sequences are MNHNS and SASEGT. The J segment lost 7 bases and the V segment lost 3 bases, leaving 5 bases of the junction unmatched. The CDR3 extends over 15 amino acids. CDR3 protein: CASSDTSGRASTQYF. For the CDR3, the DNA is TGTGCCAGCAGTGACACTAGCGGGAGGGCCTCGACCCAGTACTTC.

This clone was picked up a small number of times. The CDR3 DNA follows: TGTGCCATCAGCTTAGCGGGGGCGAACACCGGGGAGCTGTTTTTT. Its translation is CAISLAGANTGELFF. The V gene is TRBV10-3, the J gene TRBJ2-2, with 9 nucleotides matching TRBD2. Trimming cost V 6 bases and J 0 bases; bases outside gene matches: 2. CDR1 is ENHRY and CDR2 is SYGVKD in the germline V gene. The CDR3 runs 15 residues.

This clone appeared a few times. CDR3 nucleotides: TGCGCCAGCAGCGACGCTACCCTCACGCGGGAGGGAAAGACCCAGTACTTC. Translation: CASSDATLTREGKTQYF. The chain has TRBV5-1 and TRBJ2-5; 9 bases match TRBD2. CDR1 SGHRS and CDR2 YFSETQ come from the germline V gene. With V trimmed by 4 bases and J by 6 bases, 16 bases remained unmatched. The CDR3 loop spans 17 amino acids.

The chain has TRBV30 and TRBJ2-3, with D unresolved. Per the germline V gene, CDR1 is GTSNPN and CDR2 is SVGIG (reference sequence). The CDR3 contains 13 residues. V was pared by 0 bases and J by 4 bases, with 8 bases between. The DNA of the CDR3 is TGTGCCTGGAGTGTGAGGATGGCAGATACGCAGTATTTT. Translation gives CAWSVRMADTQYF.

This CDR3 reads CARSPAGGARAETQYF. CDR3 sequence (DNA): TGTGCCAGAAGCCCCGCCGGAGGCGCGCGTGCAGAGACCCAGTACTTC. This sequence joins TRBV7-5 and TRBJ2-5; TRBD2, as called in the table, went unchecked against the DNA. TRBV7-5 is reported as a pseudogene. The CDR3 length is 16 residues.

This clone has more than one count but fewer than ten. This chain links TRBV4-1 with TRBJ2-3; D not resolved. The V gene lost 6 bases and the J gene lost 0 bases, with 19 bases spanning the gap. The CDR3 is 17 residues long. CDR1 and CDR2 from the germline V gene are MGHRA and YSYEKL. CDR3 nucleotides: TGCGCCAGCAGTCCGCTTGAACCTGGCCCTAGCACAGATACGCAGTATTTT. Its translation: CASSPLEPGPSTDTQYF.

This clone was observed a handful of times. The rearrangement links TRBV10-1 to TRBJ2-2; D gene uncertain. Germline V gene sequence: CDR1 WNHNN, CDR2 SYGVQD (reference sequence). CDR3 length: 14 amino acids. Trimming removed 6 bases from V and 1 base from J, with 9 bases in between. The CDR3 sequence: CASRADWNTGELFF. CDR3 nucleotides: TGCGCCAGCAGGGCCGACTGGAACACCGGGGAGCTGTTTTTT.

The V call is TRBV7-6, the J call TRBJ2-7, with TRBD1 identical over 8 bases. There are 15 residues in the CDR3. Trimming at V came to 2 bases and at J to 4 bases, leaving 7 bases not matched to a gene. The germline V gene encodes CDR1 SGHVS and CDR2 FNYEAQ. CDR3 amino acids: CASSLTDREEYEQYF. CDR3 in DNA: TGTGCCAGCAGCTTAACGGACAGGGAAGAGTACGAGCAGTACTTC.

The gene calls are TRBV6-1 and TRBJ1-1; D is perhaps TRBD1 (6 bases). Trimming shortened V by 2 bases and J by 4 bases, and 14 bases separated the two germline ends. CDR3 length: 15 residues. The germline V gene has CDR1 MNHNS and CDR2 SASEGT. The DNA for the CDR3 is TGTGCCAGCAGTGAAAACAGGGTATCGTTCACTGAAGCTTTCTTT. Protein: CASSENRVSFTEAFF.

The chain couples TRBV5-1 to TRBJ2-3; the match to TRBD2 covers 9 bases. The V segment lost 5 bases and the J segment 1 base; nucleotides outside the gene matches: 2. The germline V gene encodes CDR1 SGHRS and CDR2 YFSETQ. The CDR3 spans 14 residues. Written as DNA, the CDR3 is TGCGCCAGCAGTAGCGGGAGCCGCACAGATACGCAGTATTTT. Translating it yields CASSSGSRTDTQYF.

There are a few counts of this clone. The gene calls are TRBV19 and TRBJ2-6; TRBD1 matches 11 bases. CDR1 is LNHDA, CDR2 SQIVND, per germline (reference sequence). Losses at the gene ends were 8 bases for V and 0 bases for J; bases not matched to a gene: 3. CDR3 length: 16 amino acids. CDR3: CASGDRGISGANVLTF. The CDR3 DNA follows: TGTGCCAGTGGGGACAGGGGGATCTCTGGGGCCAACGTCCTGACTTTC.

The rearrangement links TRBV6-5 to TRBJ1-1, with D tentatively TRBD1 (6 bases). The V end lost 4 bases, the J end lost 4 bases, and 13 bases lay between the germline ends. CDR1 MNHEY and CDR2 SVGAGI come from the germline V gene. The CDR3 has 14 residues. Written as DNA, the CDR3 is TGTGCCAGCAGTTTCAGGGGCACGAGCACTGAAGCTTTCTTT. Protein sequence: CASSFRGTSTEAFF.

V is TRBV5-4 and J is TRBJ2-2; 8 positions match TRBD1. CDR1 and CDR2 from the germline V gene are SGHNT and YYREEE (reference sequence). CDR3 size: 13 residues. Unmatched junction bases numbered 0, after V lost 4 bases and J lost 4 bases. The DNA for the CDR3 is TGTGCCAGCAGCACAGGGGGCACCGGGGAGCTGTTTTTT. This encodes CASSTGGTGELFF.

The chain employs TRBV9 and TRBJ1-1; weak D call: TRBD1 (6 bases). CDR3 length: 16 amino acids. Trimming removed 1 base from V and 1 base from J, with 14 bases in between. Per germline, CDR1 SGDLS and CDR2 YYNGEE. The CDR3 is CASSVLEGGANTEAFF. The CDR3 DNA follows: TGTGCCAGCAGCGTATTGGAAGGGGGAGCGAACACTGAAGCTTTCTTT.

The chain couples TRBV25-1 to TRBJ1-2, with D possibly TRBD1 on 6 matching bases. Germline assignment: CDR1 MGHDK and CDR2 SYGVNS. The CDR3 consists of 13 residues. The V end was cut by 4 bases, the J end by 4 bases, with 10 bases between. CDR3 region: CASSGSGAYGYTF. The CDR3 DNA follows: TGTGCCAGCAGTGGTTCAGGGGCCTATGGCTACACCTTC.

The rearrangement links TRBV7-3 to TRBJ2-7; the D gene is possibly TRBD2 (5 bases). The CDR3 has 15 amino acids. Trimming left V 5 bases short and J 2 bases short, with 16 bases between. The V gene's germline CDR1 is SGHTA and CDR2 FQGTGA. CDR3 protein: CASSLHGDSTYEQYF. In DNA, the CDR3 is TGTGCCAGCAGCCTTCACGGGGATTCTACCTACGAGCAGTACTTC.